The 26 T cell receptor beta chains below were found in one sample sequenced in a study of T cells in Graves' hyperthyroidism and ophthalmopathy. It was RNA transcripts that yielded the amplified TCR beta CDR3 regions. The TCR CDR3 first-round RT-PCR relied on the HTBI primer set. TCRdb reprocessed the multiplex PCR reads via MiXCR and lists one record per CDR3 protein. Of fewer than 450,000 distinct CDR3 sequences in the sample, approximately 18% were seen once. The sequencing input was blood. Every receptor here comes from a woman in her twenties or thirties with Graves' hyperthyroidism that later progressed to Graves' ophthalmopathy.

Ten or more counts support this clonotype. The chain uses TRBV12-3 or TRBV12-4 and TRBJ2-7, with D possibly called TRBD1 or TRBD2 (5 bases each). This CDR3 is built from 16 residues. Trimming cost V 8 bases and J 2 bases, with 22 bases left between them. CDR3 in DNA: TGTGCCAGCCTTCACACTCGCCGGGGCGCCCCCTACGAGCAGTACTTC. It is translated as CASLHTRRGAPYEQYF.

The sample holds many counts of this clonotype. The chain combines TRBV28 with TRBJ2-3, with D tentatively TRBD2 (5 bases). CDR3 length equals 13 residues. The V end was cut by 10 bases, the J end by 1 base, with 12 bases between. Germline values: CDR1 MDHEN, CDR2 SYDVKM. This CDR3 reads CAISSTGTDTQYF. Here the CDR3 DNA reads TGTGCCATTTCTAGCACTGGCACAGATACGCAGTATTTT.

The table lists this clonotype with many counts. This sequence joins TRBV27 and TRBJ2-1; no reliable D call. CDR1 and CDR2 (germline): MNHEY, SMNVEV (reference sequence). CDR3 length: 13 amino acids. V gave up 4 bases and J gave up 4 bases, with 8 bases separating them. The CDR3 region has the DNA TGTGCCAGCAGTTACTACCGTTACAATGAGCAGTTCTTC. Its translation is CASSYYRYNEQFF.

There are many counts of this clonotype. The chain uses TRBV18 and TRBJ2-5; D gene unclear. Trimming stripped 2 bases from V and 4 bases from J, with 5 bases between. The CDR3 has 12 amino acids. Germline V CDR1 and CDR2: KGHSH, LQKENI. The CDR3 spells CASSPVGETQYF. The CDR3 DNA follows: TGTGCCAGCTCACCAGTCGGAGAGACCCAGTACTTC.

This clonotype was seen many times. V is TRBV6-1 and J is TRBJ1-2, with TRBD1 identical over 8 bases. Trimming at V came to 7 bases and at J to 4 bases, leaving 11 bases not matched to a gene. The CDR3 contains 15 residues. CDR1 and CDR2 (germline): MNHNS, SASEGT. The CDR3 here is CASILATGDPYGYTF. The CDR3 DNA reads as TGTGCCAGCATTCTAGCGACAGGGGACCCCTATGGCTACACCTTC.

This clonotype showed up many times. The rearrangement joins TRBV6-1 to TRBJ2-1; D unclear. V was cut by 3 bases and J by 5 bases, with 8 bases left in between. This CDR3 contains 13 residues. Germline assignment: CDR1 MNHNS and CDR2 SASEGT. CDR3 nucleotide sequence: TGTGCCAGCAGTGAGGCCAGACACAATGAGCAGTTCTTC. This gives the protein CASSEARHNEQFF.

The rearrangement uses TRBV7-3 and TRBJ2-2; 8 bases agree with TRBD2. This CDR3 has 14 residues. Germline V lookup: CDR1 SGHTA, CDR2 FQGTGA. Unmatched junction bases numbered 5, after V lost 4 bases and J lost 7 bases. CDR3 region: CASSSSGSGGELFF. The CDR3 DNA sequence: TGTGCCAGCAGCTCCAGCGGGAGCGGCGGGGAGCTGTTTTTT.

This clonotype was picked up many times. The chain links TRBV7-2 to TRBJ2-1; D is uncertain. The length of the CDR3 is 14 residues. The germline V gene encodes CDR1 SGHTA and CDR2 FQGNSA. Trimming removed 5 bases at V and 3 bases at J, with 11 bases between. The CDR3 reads CASSKPPGYNEQFF. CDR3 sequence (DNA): TGTGCCAGCAGCAAACCCCCTGGCTACAATGAGCAGTTCTTC.

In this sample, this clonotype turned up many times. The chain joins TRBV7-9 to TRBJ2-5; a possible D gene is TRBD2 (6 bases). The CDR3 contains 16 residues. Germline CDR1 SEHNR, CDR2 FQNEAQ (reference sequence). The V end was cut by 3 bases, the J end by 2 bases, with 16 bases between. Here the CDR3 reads CASSLAASERQETQYF. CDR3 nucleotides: TGTGCCAGCAGCTTGGCCGCTAGCGAACGTCAAGAGACCCAGTACTTC.

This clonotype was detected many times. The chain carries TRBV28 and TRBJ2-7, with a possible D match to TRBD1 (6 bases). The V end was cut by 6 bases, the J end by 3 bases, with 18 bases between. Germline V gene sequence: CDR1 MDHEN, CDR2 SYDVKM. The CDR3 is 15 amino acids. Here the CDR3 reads CASSPSMDSRYEQYF. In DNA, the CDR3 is TGTGCCAGCAGCCCATCCATGGACAGCCGCTACGAGCAGTACTTC. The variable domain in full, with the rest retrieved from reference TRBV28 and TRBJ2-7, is DVKVTQSSRYLVKRTGEKVFLECVQDMDHENMFWYRQDPGLGLRLIYFSYDVKMKEKGDIPEGYSVSREKKERFSLILESASTNQTSMYLCASSPSMDSRYEQYFGPGTRLTVT.

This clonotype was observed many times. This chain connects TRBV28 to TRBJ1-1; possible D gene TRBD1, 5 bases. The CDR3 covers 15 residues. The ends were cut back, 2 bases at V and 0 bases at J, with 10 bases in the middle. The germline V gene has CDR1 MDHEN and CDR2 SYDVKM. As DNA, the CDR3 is TGTGCCAGCAGTTTACCCGGACACCTGAACACTGAAGCTTTCTTT. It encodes CASSLPGHLNTEAFF. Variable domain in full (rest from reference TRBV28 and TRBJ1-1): DVKVTQSSRYLVKRTGEKVFLECVQDMDHENMFWYRQDPGLGLRLIYFSYDVKMKEKGDIPEGYSVSREKKERFSLILESASTNQTSMYLCASSLPGHLNTEAFFGQGTRLTVV.

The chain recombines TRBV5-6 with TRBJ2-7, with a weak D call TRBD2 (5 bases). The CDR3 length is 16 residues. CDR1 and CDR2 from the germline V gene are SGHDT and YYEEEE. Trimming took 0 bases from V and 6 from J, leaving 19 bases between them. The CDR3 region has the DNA TGTGCCAGCAGCTTGGTAGGCGGGTACGAACAGAGCGAGCAGTACTTC. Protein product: CASSLVGGYEQSEQYF.

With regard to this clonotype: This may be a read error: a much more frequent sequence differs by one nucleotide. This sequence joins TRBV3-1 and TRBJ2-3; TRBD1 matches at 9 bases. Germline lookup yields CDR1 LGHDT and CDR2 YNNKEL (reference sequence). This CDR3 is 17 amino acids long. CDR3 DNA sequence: TGTGCCGGCAGCCCCACCGGGACAGGGCTAAGCACAGATACGCAGTATTTT. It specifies CAGSPTGTGLSTDTQYF.

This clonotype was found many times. The CDR3 coding sequence is TGTGCCACCAGTGATTCCCTTAGCGGGAATTACAATGAGCAGTTCTTC. This gives the protein CATSDSLSGNYNEQFF. This sequence joins TRBV24-1 and TRBJ2-1; 8 bases are a match to TRBD2. Germline V CDR1 and CDR2: KGHDR, SFDVKD. This CDR3 is 16 amino acids long. V was clipped by 2 bases and J by 4 bases; unmatched bases: 6.

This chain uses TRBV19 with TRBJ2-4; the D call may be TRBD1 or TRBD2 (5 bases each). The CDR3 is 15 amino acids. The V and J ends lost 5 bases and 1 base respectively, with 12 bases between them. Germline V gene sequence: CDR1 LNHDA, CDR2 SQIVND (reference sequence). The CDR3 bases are TGTGCCAGTAGTTTGGGGACCTGGGCCAAAAACATTCAGTACTTC. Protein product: CASSLGTWAKNIQYF.

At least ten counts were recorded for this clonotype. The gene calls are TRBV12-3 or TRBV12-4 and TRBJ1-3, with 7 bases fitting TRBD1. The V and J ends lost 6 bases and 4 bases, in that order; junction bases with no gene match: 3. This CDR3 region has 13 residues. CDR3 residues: CASRMGQGNTIYF. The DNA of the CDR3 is TGTGCCAGCAGAATGGGACAGGGAAACACCATATATTTT.

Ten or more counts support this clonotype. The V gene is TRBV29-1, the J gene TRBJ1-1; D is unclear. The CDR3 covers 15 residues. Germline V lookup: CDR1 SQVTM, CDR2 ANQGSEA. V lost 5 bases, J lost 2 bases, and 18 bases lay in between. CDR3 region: CSVFLTKTPNTEAFF. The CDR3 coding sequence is TGCAGCGTTTTCCTAACAAAGACCCCAAACACTGAAGCTTTCTTT.

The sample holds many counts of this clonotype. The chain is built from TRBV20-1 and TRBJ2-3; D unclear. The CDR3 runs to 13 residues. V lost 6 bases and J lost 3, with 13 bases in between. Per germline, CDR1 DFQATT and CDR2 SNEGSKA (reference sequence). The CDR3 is CSAPLYRTDTQYF. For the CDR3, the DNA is TGCAGTGCACCGCTCTATCGTACAGATACGCAGTATTTT.

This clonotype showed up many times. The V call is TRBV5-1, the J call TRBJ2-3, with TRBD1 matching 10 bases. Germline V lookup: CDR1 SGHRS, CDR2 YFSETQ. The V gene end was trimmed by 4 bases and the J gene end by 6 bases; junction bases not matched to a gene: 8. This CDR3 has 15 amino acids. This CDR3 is CASSIGQGEVDTQYF. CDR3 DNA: TGCGCCAGCAGCATCGGACAGGGGGAAGTGGATACGCAGTATTTT.

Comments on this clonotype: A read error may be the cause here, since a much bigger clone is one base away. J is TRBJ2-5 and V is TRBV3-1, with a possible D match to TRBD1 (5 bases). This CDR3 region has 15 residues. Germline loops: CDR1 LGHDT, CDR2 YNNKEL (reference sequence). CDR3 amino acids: CVSSQDTQGLETQYF. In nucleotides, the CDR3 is TGTGTCAGCAGCCAAGATACTCAGGGATTGGAGACCCAGTACTTC.

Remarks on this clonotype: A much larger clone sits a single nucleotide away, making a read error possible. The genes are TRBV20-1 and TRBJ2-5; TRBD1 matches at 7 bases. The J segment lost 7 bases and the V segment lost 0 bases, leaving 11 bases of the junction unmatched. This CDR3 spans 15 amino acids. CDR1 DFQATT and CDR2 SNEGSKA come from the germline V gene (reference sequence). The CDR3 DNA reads TGCAGTGCTAGAGACACAGACAGGGCCTCGGGGACCCAGTACTTC. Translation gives CSARDTDRASGTQYF.

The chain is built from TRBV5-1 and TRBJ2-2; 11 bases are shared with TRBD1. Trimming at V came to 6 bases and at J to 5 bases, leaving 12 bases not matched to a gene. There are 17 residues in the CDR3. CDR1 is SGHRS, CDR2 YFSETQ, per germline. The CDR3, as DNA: TGCGCCAGCAACAATGGCCAGGACAGGGGGCGAACCGGGGAGCTGTTTTTT. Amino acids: CASNNGQDRGRTGELFF.

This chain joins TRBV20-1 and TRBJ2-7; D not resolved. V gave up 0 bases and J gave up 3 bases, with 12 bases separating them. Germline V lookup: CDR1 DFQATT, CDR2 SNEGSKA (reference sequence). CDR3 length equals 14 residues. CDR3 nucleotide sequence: TGCAGTGCTAGAGATTTATTGGGCAGCTACGAGCAGTACTTC. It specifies CSARDLLGSYEQYF.

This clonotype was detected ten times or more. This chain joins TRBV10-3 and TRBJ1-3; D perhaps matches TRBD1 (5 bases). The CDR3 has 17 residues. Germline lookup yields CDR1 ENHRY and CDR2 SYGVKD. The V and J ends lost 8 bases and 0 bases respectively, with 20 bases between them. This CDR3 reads CAIGTHMRRLSGNTIYF. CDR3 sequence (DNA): TGTGCCATCGGGACCCACATGAGGAGACTCTCTGGAAACACCATATATTTT.

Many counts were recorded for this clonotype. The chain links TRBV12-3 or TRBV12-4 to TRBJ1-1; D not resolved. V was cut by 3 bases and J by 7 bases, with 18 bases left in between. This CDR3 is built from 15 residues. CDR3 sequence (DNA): TGTGCCAGCAGTTTGGTTCCATTAAACAGAGATGAAGCTTTCTTT. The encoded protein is CASSLVPLNRDEAFF.

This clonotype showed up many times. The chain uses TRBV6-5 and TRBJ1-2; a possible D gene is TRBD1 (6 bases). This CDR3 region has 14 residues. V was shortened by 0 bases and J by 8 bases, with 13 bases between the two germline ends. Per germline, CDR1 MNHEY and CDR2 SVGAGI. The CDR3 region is CASSYSRGARGYTF. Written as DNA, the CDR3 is TGTGCCAGCAGTTACTCGAGGGGGGCTCGGGGCTACACCTTC.